This T cell receptor (beta chain) was retrieved from a study of shared clonotypes between healthy human individuals. For the study at large: Donors, aged 18 to 49, were two women and a few men. Findings and limits, study-wide: Sorted-subset sequencing, rarefaction showed, was incomplete despite large depth.

Deep was the level used in running the assay. Produced via immunoSEQ multiplex PCR; TCRdb's table is partial and in-frame only. This sample yields roughly 1,600,000 clones, of which approximately 98.5% are seen a single time; approximately 0.38% belongs to the top ten. As for this clone: Its antigen is currently unknown.

The study separated CD4+ cells into CD45RA+ naive and CD45RA-negative memory subsets. The CDR3 runs 14 residues. The V end was cut by 1 base, the J end by 3 bases, with 11 bases between. In germline, CDR1 is SGHNT, CDR2 YYREEE (reference sequence). Sample: naive CD4+ T cells sorted from blood. As for subset: CD45RA+ positively selected. The sequence derives from a man aged 25-45 years in good health. V gene TRBV5-4 combines with J gene TRBJ2-7; D is unresolved. CDR3 sequence (DNA): TGTGCCAGCAGCTTGAGACCGAGTCTCTACGAGCAGTACTTC. Translated, it gives CASSLRPSLYEQYF.